These T cell receptor beta chains were read from a single sample in a study of blood T cell repertoires in COVID-19. The protocol was immunoSEQ multiplex PCR, while the TCRdb copy is restricted to in-frame clones and leaves out a portion. Of under 80,000 clones listed, 85% to 90% are singletons. The source material was peripheral blood. These receptors were taken from an older man with acute or convalescent COVID-19. CDR3s include the opening cysteine and the closing phenylalanine or tryptophan. Fields, in order: V gene, clone size, D gene, J gene, CDR3 length, CDR3 DNA, CDR3 protein. A D gene is named only where the DNA matches it firmly. Rows give clone size only sometimes, using once, few, many, or a class for an expanded clone.

>TRBV27|-|-|TRBJ1-2|13
TGTGCCAGCAGTTTAGGGGCAGGGAGGGGCTACACCTTC
CASSLGAGRGYTF
>TRBV28|-|TRBD1|TRBJ2-7|16
TGTGCCAGCAGTTTTCGGACAGGGTTTATAATCTACGAGCAGTACTTC
CASSFRTGFIIYEQYF
>TRBV5-1|-|TRBD2|TRBJ2-1|14
TGCGCCAGCAGCTTAGCAAGCGGGGTGGCTGAGCAGTTCTTC
CASSLASGVAEQFF
>TRBV5-1|once|-|TRBJ1-5|13
TGCGCCAGCAGCCAGGAGGGTTCTCAGCCCCAGCATTTT
CASSQEGSQPQHF
>TRBV6-2/TRBV6-3|-|-|TRBJ1-1|14
TGTGCCAGCAGCACCACAGGGTCGGCCACTGAAGCTTTCTTT
CASSTTGSATEAFF
>TRBV5-1|-|TRBD1|TRBJ2-7|14
TGCGCCAGCAGCTGGGGGGACAGGGAAGGCGAGCAGTACTTC
CASSWGDREGEQYF
>TRBV5-4|-|-|TRBJ2-7|14
TGTGCCAGCAGCTTGCGGCCCGCTAGTTACGAGCAGTACTTC
CASSLRPASYEQYF
>TRBV6-2/TRBV6-3|-|TRBD2|TRBJ2-5|16
TGTGCCAGCAGCCCTGGGACCGGGACTAGGTCAGAGACCCAGTACTTC
CASSPGTGTRSETQYF
>TRBV5-1|once|-|TRBJ1-5|14
TGCGCCAGCAGCCCGGACAGTCTCAATCAGCCCCAGCATTTT
CASSPDSLNQPQHF
>TRBV3-1/TRBV3-2|-|-|TRBJ2-7|15
TGTGCCAGCACCCCGGTAGCGGCGGGCCCGAGGGAGCAGTACTTC
CASTPVAAGPREQYF
>TRBV7-9|-|-|TRBJ1-3|17
TGTGCCAGCAGCCGGGCGGACGGCGGGCCCTCTGGAAACACCATATATTTT
CASSRADGGPSGNTIYF
>TRBV5-4|-|TRBD1|TRBJ2-7|14
TGTGCCAGCAGCATGGACAGGGGGCCCTACGAGCAGTACTTC
CASSMDRGPYEQYF
>TRBV5-1|-|-|TRBJ2-7|14
TGCGCCAGCAGCTTAAAAGCAGGGAACTACGAGCAGTACTTC
CASSLKAGNYEQYF
>TRBV7-9|-|TRBD2|TRBJ2-1|16
TGTGCCAGCAGCTCCCTCTCTAGCGGACACTACAATGAGCAGTTCTTC
CASSSLSSGHYNEQFF
>TRBV24-1|-|TRBD2|TRBJ2-3|17
TGTGCCACCAGTGACCGTACTAGCGGCCTTAACACAGATACGCAGTATTTT
CATSDRTSGLNTDTQYF
>TRBV15|-|-|TRBJ2-2|12
TGTGCCACCAGCAGGACTCCCGGGGAGCTGTTTTTT
CATSRTPGELFF
>TRBV11-2|-|TRBD1|TRBJ2-1|13
TGTGCCAGCCGGCGGACAGGCGACAATGAGCAGTTCTTC
CASRRTGDNEQFF
>TRBV10-3|-|TRBD1|TRBJ1-5|13
TGTGCCATCAGACGACAGGGGGATCAGCCCCAGCATTTT
CAIRRQGDQPQHF
>TRBV5-4|-|-|TRBJ2-2|18
TGTGCCAGCAGCTGGGGCGGCGAGGAGCGGGCGGGCACCGGGGAGCTGTTTTTT
CASSWGGEERAGTGELFF
>TRBV4-1|-|TRBD1|TRBJ2-7|16
TGCGCCAGCAGCCAACCAACAGGGGGCAGGTACTACGAGCAGTACTTC
CASSQPTGGRYYEQYF
>TRBV29-1|-|-|TRBJ2-7|12
TGCAGCGTGGCTGGGCATTCCTACGAGCAGTACTTC
CSVAGHSYEQYF
>TRBV7-6|-|TRBD2|TRBJ2-3|16
TGTGCCAGCAGTATTCGGGGGGTTCCATCCCAGGGTACGCAGTATTTT
CASSIRGVPSQGTQYF
>TRBV3-1/TRBV3-2|-|TRBD1|TRBJ2-3|16
TGTGCCAGCAGCGCCCGGCGGGACAGGAGCACAGATACGCAGTATTTT
CASSARRDRSTDTQYF
>TRBV3-1/TRBV3-2|-|-|TRBJ1-6|17
TGTGCCAGCAGCCTACCGGGACAACGGCCGGGTAATTCACCCCTCCACTTT
CASSLPGQRPGNSPLHF
>TRBV19|-|TRBD1|TRBJ1-6|14
TGTGCCAGTAATGACAGGGGGCTTAATTCACCCCTCCACTTT
CASNDRGLNSPLHF
>TRBV3-1/TRBV3-2|-|-|TRBJ2-2|12
TGTGCCAGCAGCCCGGGGGCCGGGGAGCTGTTTTTT
CASSPGAGELFF
>TRBV19|once|-|TRBJ2-6|14
TGTGCCAGTTTCAGTACCTCTGGGGCCAACGTCCTGACTTTC
CASFSTSGANVLTF
>TRBV5-4|-|TRBD1|TRBJ2-7|14
TGTGCCAGCAGCTCGACAGGGGGCCGGTACGAGCAGTACTTC
CASSSTGGRYEQYF
>TRBV2|-|-|TRBJ2-2|14
TGTGCCAGCGGGAGGGGGGATTACACCGGGGAGCTGTTTTTT
CASGRGDYTGELFF
>TRBV6-5|few|-|TRBJ2-7|14
TGTGCCAGCAGTTACTCGAGGGACTTCTACGAGCAGTACTTC
CASSYSRDFYEQYF
>TRBV9|-|-|TRBJ1-2|15
TGTGCCAGCAGCGTAGTGGCGGGGGCAAACTATGGCTACACCTTC
CASSVVAGANYGYTF
>TRBV28|once|-|TRBJ2-1|12
TGTGCCAGCAGTTTAATTAGGGGCGTGCAGTTCTTC
CASSLIRGVQFF
>TRBV3-1/TRBV3-2|-|-|TRBJ2-1|14
TGTGCCAGCACCGGCGGGACTTCGGCAGGGGAGCAGTTCTTC
CASTGGTSAGEQFF
>TRBV21-1|-|-|TRBJ2-5|15
TGTGCCAGCATGCCCGGTTGTGGTTACCAAGAGACCCAGTACTTC
CASMPGCGYQETQYF
>TRBV30|-|-|TRBJ1-3|15
TGTGCCTGGAGTGAGGACATCCCCTCTGGAAACACCATATATTTT
CAWSEDIPSGNTIYF
>TRBV18|-|-|TRBJ1-3|17
TGTGCCAGCTCACCACTACAGGATTACTTCTCTGGAAACACCATATATTTT
CASSPLQDYFSGNTIYF
>TRBV4-1|-|TRBD2|TRBJ2-3|16
TGCGCCAGCAGCCAGAATAGCGGGAGCAGCACAGATACGCAGTATTTT
CASSQNSGSSTDTQYF
>TRBV7-6|-|-|TRBJ2-6|17
TGTGCCAGCAGCTTAACACTCAGGGGCGCTGGGGCCAACGTCCTGACTTTC
CASSLTLRGAGANVLTF
>TRBV5-4|-|TRBD2|TRBJ2-5|16
TGTGCCAGCAGCTCGGGACTAGCGGGGGGCCAAAGGACCCAGTACTTC
CASSSGLAGGQRTQYF
>TRBV6-1|-|-|TRBJ1-2|12
TGTGCCAGCAGTGAAATTTCTAGCGGCTACACCTTC
CASSEISSGYTF
>TRBV14|-|TRBD2|TRBJ2-3|16
TGTGCCAGCAGCCAAGGCGGGACTAGCGGCACAGATACGCAGTATTTT
CASSQGGTSGTDTQYF
>TRBV28|-|TRBD1|TRBJ2-7|14
TGTGCCAGCAGTTACAGGGGGACTTACTACGAGCAGTACTTC
CASSYRGTYYEQYF
>TRBV5-4|-|TRBD1|TRBJ1-2|17
TGTGCCAGCAGCTTTGAGGCTGGGACAGGTCGGGCCTATGGCTACACCTTC
CASSFEAGTGRAYGYTF
>TRBV28|-|TRBD1|TRBJ1-2|13
TGTGCCAGCAGTGAGGACGCAGGGGGCGGCTACACCTTC
CASSEDAGGGYTF
>TRBV9|-|TRBD2|TRBJ2-5|15
TGTGCCAGCAGCGTTTCGGGAGGCGGTCAAGAGACCCAGTACTTC
CASSVSGGGQETQYF
>TRBV7-8|-|TRBD2|TRBJ2-7|15
TGTGCCAGCAGCGAGAAGGGAGGGAACCCCTACGAGCAGTACTTC
CASSEKGGNPYEQYF
>TRBV5-4|few|-|TRBJ1-1|15
TGTGCCAGCAGCTTGGTTACGGGTCTGAACACTGAAGCTTTCTTT
CASSLVTGLNTEAFF
>TRBV11-3|-|-|TRBJ2-7|13
TGTGCCAGCAGCTTAGCCGTCTCCTACGAGCAGTACTTC
CASSLAVSYEQYF
>TRBV30|-|-|TRBJ1-5|13
TGTGCCTGGAGTATGGGAGCGGGACAGCCCCAGCATTTT
CAWSMGAGQPQHF
>TRBV29-1|few|TRBD1|TRBJ2-7|13
TGCAGCGCCGCCGGGACAGGCTACTACGAGCAGTACTTC
CSAAGTGYYEQYF
>TRBV12-3/TRBV12-4|-|TRBD1|TRBJ1-1|13
TGTGCCACCTCGTTACAGGGGATTGCTGAAGCTTTCTTT
CATSLQGIAEAFF
>TRBV18|-|-|TRBJ2-1|16
TGTGCCAGCTCAAGGGGGACTCCGGGACAGTACAATGAGCAGTTCTTC
CASSRGTPGQYNEQFF
>TRBV18|once|-|TRBJ1-3|14
TGTGCCAGCTCCCTGACAGTCTCTGGAAACACCATATATTTT
CASSLTVSGNTIYF
>TRBV5-1|-|-|TRBJ2-5|14
TGCGCCAGCAGCTTGCGCCAGATGCAAGAGACCCAGTACTTC
CASSLRQMQETQYF
>TRBV9|-|-|TRBJ1-1|14
TGTGCCAGCAGCTCGGAGGCCCTGAACACTGAAGCTTTCTTT
CASSSEALNTEAFF
>TRBV7-2|-|TRBD1|TRBJ1-6|16
TGTGCCAGCAGCTTAGATCGGGGACAGGGTCGTTCACCCCTCCACTTT
CASSLDRGQGRSPLHF
>TRBV29-1|-|-|TRBJ2-3|13
TGCAGCGACCTGACACGGAACACAGATACGCAGTATTTT
CSDLTRNTDTQYF
>TRBV16|-|-|TRBJ1-1|15
TGTGCCAGCAGCCAATCACGGGGGGGCTATACTGAAGCTTTCTTT
CASSQSRGGYTEAFF